The 18 T cell receptor beta chains below come from one sample, sequenced in a study of shared clonotypes between healthy human individuals. The protocol was immunoSEQ multiplex PCR, while the TCRdb copy is restricted to in-frame clones and leaves out a portion. Here the sample spans approximately 2,000,000 clones, about nine tenths being singletons. Sequences were obtained from naive CD4+ T cells from PBMCs. Subset defined: CD45RA+ positively selected. These receptors came from a man aged 18 to 29 in good health. Some clones in this sample may be carry-over from other donors' samples.

The CDR3 nucleotides read TGTGCCAGCCAGGGCACCAACTATGGCTACACCTTC. Protein sequence: CASQGTNYGYTF. The chain uses TRBV6-5 and TRBJ1-2; D perhaps matches TRBD1 (5 bases). This CDR3 is 12 amino acids long. Germline V lookup: CDR1 MNHEY, CDR2 SVGAGI. The V end lost 8 bases, the J end lost 2 bases, and 9 bases lay between the germline ends.

The V and J genes are TRBV19 and TRBJ2-3; D is undetermined. V lost 4 bases to trimming and J lost 0 bases, with 8 bases between them. Per germline, CDR1 LNHDA and CDR2 SQIVND (reference sequence). This CDR3 spans 14 amino acids. The CDR3 protein is CASSTIRSTDTQYF. Written as DNA, the CDR3 is TGTGCCAGTAGTACCATCAGGAGCACAGATACGCAGTATTTT.

In DNA, the CDR3 is TGTGCCAGCAGTTCAACGGGACAGGGGTACTACGAGCAGTACTTC. This encodes CASSSTGQGYYEQYF. V and J are TRBV28 and TRBJ2-7, with 10 positions matching TRBD1. The CDR3 has 15 amino acids. Germline values: CDR1 MDHEN, CDR2 SYDVKM. Trimming cost V 4 bases and J 3 bases; bases outside gene matches: 6.

This chain connects TRBV6-5 to TRBJ2-1, with D maybe TRBD1 (6 bases). The CDR3 consists of 16 residues. Germline V gene lookup returns CDR1 MNHEY and CDR2 SVGAGI. Trimming stripped 2 bases from V and 2 bases from J, with 13 bases between. The CDR3 bases are TGTGCCAGCAGTTACGCCGACCCAGGGGCCTACAATGAGCAGTTCTTC. Protein sequence: CASSYADPGAYNEQFF.

V and J are TRBV19 and TRBJ1-4; D not resolved. The CDR3 length is 16 residues. The V gene lost 3 bases and the J gene lost 0 bases, with 11 bases spanning the gap. Germline loops: CDR1 LNHDA, CDR2 SQIVND (reference sequence). The CDR3 loop is CASSMFQRATNEKLFF. CDR3 bases: TGTGCCAGTAGTATGTTTCAGAGGGCAACTAATGAAAAACTGTTTTTT.

The chain links TRBV28 to TRBJ1-2; 7 positions agree with TRBD1. Trimming at V came to 2 bases and at J to 12 bases, leaving 9 bases not matched to a gene. This CDR3 contains 13 residues. The germline CDR1 and CDR2 sequences are MDHEN and SYDVKM. CDR3 DNA: TGTGCCAGCAGTTTAGATAGGGGGCGCGGAAACACCTTC. It codes for CASSLDRGRGNTF.

The chain employs TRBV6-5 and TRBJ1-2, with a tentative D call TRBD1 (5 bases). This CDR3 is built from 14 residues. Trimming left V 4 bases short and J 8 bases short, with 17 bases between. CDR1 and CDR2 from the germline V gene are MNHEY and SVGAGI. The CDR3 spells CASSSPLGPTGYTF. CDR3 coding DNA: TGTGCCAGCAGTTCCCCCCTGGGACCGACAGGCTACACCTTC.

This clone was observed once. At the DNA level, this CDR3 is encoded by other sequences in the same sample as well. The chain is built from TRBV7-3 and TRBJ2-5; tentatively, D is TRBD1 (7 bases). The CDR3 covers 12 residues. Germline values: CDR1 SGHTA, CDR2 FQGTGA. V lost 4 bases and J lost 5, with 8 bases in between. CDR3: CASSSGGETQYF. For the CDR3, the DNA is TGTGCCAGCAGCTCAGGGGGGGAGACCCAGTACTTC. Together with reference TRBV7-3 and TRBJ2-5, the CDR3 gives the full variable domain: GAGVSQTPSNKVTEKGKYVELRCDPISGHTALYWYRQSLGQGPEFLIYFQGTGAADDSGLPNDRFFAVRPEGSVSTLKIQRTERGDSAVYLCASSSGGETQYFGPGTRLLVL.

V is TRBV7-8 and J is TRBJ2-2; 10 nucleotides line up with TRBD2. Germline assignment: CDR1 SGHVS and CDR2 FQNEAQ. V lost 5 bases, J lost 4 bases, and 16 bases stayed unmatched. This CDR3 is built from 19 residues. CDR3 protein: CASSRPQASGRKTTGELFF. CDR3 sequence (DNA): TGTGCCAGCAGCCGTCCCCAGGCTAGCGGGAGAAAGACCACCGGGGAGCTGTTTTTT.

The chain has TRBV5-1 and TRBJ1-2, with TRBD1 as a possible D gene (6 bases). Germline CDR1 SGHRS, CDR2 YFSETQ. Trimming left V 4 bases short and J 2 bases short, with 12 bases between. The CDR3 sequence is 14 residues long. CDR3 coding DNA: TGCGCCAGCAGCGGGGACACAGGGAACTATGGCTACACCTTC. Amino acid sequence: CASSGDTGNYGYTF.

The chain employs TRBV30 and TRBJ1-2, with TRBD1 identical over 8 bases. Germline CDR1 is GTSNPN and CDR2 is SVGIG (reference sequence). Germline trimming cut 4 bases from V and 8 bases from J; bases unmatched to any gene: 12. The CDR3 runs to 14 residues. CDR3 sequence reads: CAWKDRERWGGYTF. The CDR3 nucleotides are TGTGCCTGGAAGGACAGGGAAAGGTGGGGAGGCTACACCTTC.

The chain combines TRBV7-9 with TRBJ1-1, with D possibly TRBD1 on 5 matching bases. The CDR3 extends over 14 amino acids. The V end was cut by 1 base, the J end by 2 bases, with 8 bases between. Germline V gives CDR1 SEHNR, CDR2 FQNEAQ (reference sequence). The CDR3 protein is CASSLVGANTEAFF. CDR3 coding DNA: TGTGCCAGCAGCTTAGTAGGGGCTAACACTGAAGCTTTCTTT. Combining the CDR3 with reference TRBV7-9 and TRBJ1-1 gives the whole variable domain DTGVSQNPRHKITKRGQNVTFRCDPISEHNRLYWYRQTLGQGPEFLTYFQNEAQLEKSRLLSDRFSAERPKGSFSTLEIQRTEQGDSAMYLCASSLVGANTEAFFGQGTRLTVV.

The V gene is TRBV10-1, the J gene TRBJ1-2; D not resolved. Trimming removed 0 bases from V and 0 bases from J, with 14 bases in between. The CDR3 length is 17 residues. The germline V gene has CDR1 WNHNN and CDR2 SYGVQD (reference sequence). The CDR3 DNA sequence: TGCGCCAGCAGTGAGTCCGGGAGGGCAAAGACTAACTATGGCTACACCTTC. The encoded protein is CASSESGRAKTNYGYTF.

This chain links TRBV6-5 with TRBJ1-2; 9 bases align to TRBD1. The CDR3 spans 16 residues. Germline CDR1 reads MNHEY; CDR2 reads SVGAGI. Trimming cost V 2 bases and J 7 bases; bases outside gene matches: 11. The CDR3 protein is CASSYAAGTGKSGYTF. CDR3 nucleotide sequence: TGTGCCAGCAGTTACGCGGCCGGGACAGGGAAGAGTGGCTACACCTTC.

Worth noting for this clone: Other DNA sequences from this sample encode an identical CDR3 as well. The chain has TRBV11-3 and TRBJ2-7; possible D gene TRBD2, 6 bases. Trimming pared 5 bases from V and 3 bases from J, leaving 11 bases between. The CDR3 length is 13 residues. CDR1 and CDR2 (germline): SGHNT, YENEEA. The CDR3 spells CASSPPGGYEQYF. The CDR3 nucleotides read TGTGCCAGCAGCCCCCCCGGGGGCTACGAGCAGTACTTC.

V and J are TRBV19 and TRBJ1-5; D gene ambiguous. The CDR3 loop spans 14 amino acids. The V and J ends lost 3 bases and 7 bases respectively, with 13 bases between them. Germline CDR1 reads LNHDA; CDR2 reads SQIVND (reference sequence). The CDR3 sequence: CASSIPEETQPQHF. The CDR3 DNA follows: TGTGCCAGTAGTATTCCCGAGGAAACCCAGCCCCAGCATTTT.

As regards this clone: Other nucleotide sequences in the sample specify the same CDR3. The chain is built from TRBV18 and TRBJ2-1, with 9 bases lining up with TRBD2. V was clipped by 1 base and J by 6 bases; unmatched bases: 7. The CDR3 loop spans 16 amino acids. Germline lookup yields CDR1 KGHSH and CDR2 LQKENI. The CDR3 DNA reads TGTGCCAGCTCACCACGGAGGTTAGCGGGGGTCAATGAGCAGTTCTTC. The encoded protein is CASSPRRLAGVNEQFF.

The V call is TRBV6-5, the J call TRBJ2-1, with 7 bases lining up with TRBD1. The V and J ends lost 7 bases and 9 bases, in that order; junction bases with no gene match: 3. The CDR3 is made up of 11 amino acids. Germline-derived CDR1 and CDR2 are MNHEY and SVGAGI. CDR3 residues: CASIQGVEQFF. The DNA of the CDR3 is TGTGCCAGCATCCAGGGGGTTGAGCAGTTCTTC.